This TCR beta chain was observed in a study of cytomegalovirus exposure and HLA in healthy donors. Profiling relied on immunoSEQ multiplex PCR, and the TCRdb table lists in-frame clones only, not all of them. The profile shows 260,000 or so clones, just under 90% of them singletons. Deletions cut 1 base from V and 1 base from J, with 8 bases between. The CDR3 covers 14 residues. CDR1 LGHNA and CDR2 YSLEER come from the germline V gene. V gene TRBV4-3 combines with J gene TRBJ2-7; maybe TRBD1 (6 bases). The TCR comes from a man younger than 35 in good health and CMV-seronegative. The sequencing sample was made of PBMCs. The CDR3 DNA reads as TGCGCCAGCAGCCAAGTCCAGGGGTCCTACGAGCAGTACTTC. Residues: CASSQVQGSYEQYF.